The subject of this entry is one T cell receptor (beta chain). The antigen remains undetermined. About 100 mL of blood, on average, came from one heparinised draw per donor. The data stem from a study of beta chain features in type 1 diabetes. cDNA synthesis used the whole RNA isolate, giving expressed TCRB sequences. Measured with immunoSEQ multiplex PCR; TCRdb has only the in-frame clones, and not every one. The repertoire holds under 200,000 clones, with around 8% as singletons. Study-wide findings and caveats: The VDJ junctions of type 1 diabetes patients carried fewer insertions and more deletions. Shortening of TCRB CDR3s, moderate but significant, appeared in all four CD4+ subsets of Type 1 diabetes patients. An over-representation of cells with high TCR expression could result from cDNA sequencing.

The CDR3 extends over 14 amino acids. V shed 4 bases and J shed 0 bases, with 10 bases lying between them. Per germline, CDR1 SGHTA and CDR2 FQGNSA. The J gene is TRBJ2-7, the V gene TRBV7-2, with no clear D. Sequencing was done on a sample of central memory CD4+ T cells from blood. The source of this sequence is a woman in her late teens or twenties with type 1 diabetes. The CDR3 bases are TGTGCCAGCAGCTCCCCGGGTCCCTCCTACGAGCAGTACTTC. Translation: CASSSPGPSYEQYF.